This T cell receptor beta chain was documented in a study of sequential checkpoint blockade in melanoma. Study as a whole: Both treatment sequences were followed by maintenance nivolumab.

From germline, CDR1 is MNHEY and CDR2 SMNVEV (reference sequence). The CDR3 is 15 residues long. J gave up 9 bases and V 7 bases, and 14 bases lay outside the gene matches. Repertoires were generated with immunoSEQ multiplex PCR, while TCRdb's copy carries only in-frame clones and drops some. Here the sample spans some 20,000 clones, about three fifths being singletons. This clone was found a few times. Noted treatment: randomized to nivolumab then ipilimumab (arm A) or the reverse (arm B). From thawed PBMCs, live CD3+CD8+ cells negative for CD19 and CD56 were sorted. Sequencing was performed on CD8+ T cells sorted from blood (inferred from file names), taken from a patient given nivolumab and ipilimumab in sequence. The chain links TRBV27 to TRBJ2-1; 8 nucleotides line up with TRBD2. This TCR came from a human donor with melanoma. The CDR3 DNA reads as TGTGCCAGCACCATAGCGGGAAGTCTAATCGGTGAGCAGTTCTTC. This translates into CASTIAGSLIGEQFF.